Shown below are 25 T cell receptor beta chains from a single sample sequenced in a study of metastatic and nonmetastatic thyroid tumors. TCRdb re-processed the PCR reads through MiXCR. The table includes 45,000 to 65,000 clones, 20% to 25% detected once. Ahead of thyroid surgery, no patient had received treatment of any kind. Material: blood. These receptors all stem from a female donor with papillary thyroid cancer or a benign thyroid nodule (not recorded which). Some clones in this sample may be carry-over from other donors' samples.

This clone was observed at least ten times. The J gene is TRBJ1-1, the V gene TRBV3-1; the match to TRBD1 covers 9 bases. Germline-derived CDR1 and CDR2 are LGHDT and YNNKEL (reference sequence). This CDR3 spans 14 amino acids. Trimming removed 9 bases from V and 4 bases from J; junction bases left unmatched: 9. The CDR3 sequence: CASSDRGGSTEAFF. Written as DNA, the CDR3 is TGTGCCAGTTCGGACAGGGGAGGGAGCACTGAAGCTTTCTTT.

Comment on this clone: This could be a read error, since a much larger clone is one nucleotide away. This same CDR3 is encoded by further DNA sequences in the sample. The V gene is TRBV12-3 or TRBV12-4, the J gene TRBJ2-3; D is unresolved. The CDR3 contains 12 residues. In DNA form, the CDR3 reads TGTGCCAGCAGTACGAGCACAGATACTCAGTATTTT. This codes for CASSTSTDTQYF.

This clone has at least ten counts. This chain joins TRBV18 and TRBJ1-6; D not resolved. V was clipped by 6 bases and J by 7 bases, with 10 bases between them. Germline CDR1 and CDR2: KGHSH and LQKENI. This CDR3 is 13 amino acids long. DNA of the CDR3: TGTGCCAGCTCCCTGGATAAGAATTCACCCCTCCACTTT. It is translated as CASSLDKNSPLHF.

This clone was counted ten times or more. The CDR3 loop reads CASSLSPDQPQHF. The CDR3 DNA sequence: TGCGCCAGCAGCTTGTCCCCAGATCAGCCCCAGCATTTT. This rearrangement joins TRBV5-1 to TRBJ1-5; the D is unclear. The V and J ends lost 1 base and 5 bases respectively, with 7 bases between them. In germline, CDR1 is SGHRS, CDR2 YFSETQ. The CDR3 sequence is 13 residues long.

This clone was seen a few times. The gene calls are TRBV24-1 and TRBJ2-1; the match to TRBD2 covers 10 bases. Per the germline V gene, CDR1 is KGHDR and CDR2 is SFDVKD. There are 15 residues in the CDR3. J gave up 6 bases and V 10 bases, and 11 bases lay outside the gene matches. The CDR3 DNA reads as TGTGCCACAAGAACCGGGACTAGCGTAGGCAATGAGCAGTTCTTC. It encodes CATRTGTSVGNEQFF.

Worth noting for this clone: This may stem from a read error, because a much larger clone lies one nucleotide away. The chain is built from TRBV28 and TRBJ2-5; 7 bases line up with TRBD2. The CDR3 loop spans 15 amino acids. Germline lookup yields CDR1 MDHEN and CDR2 SYDVKM. V gave up 4 bases and J gave up 5 bases; unmatched junction bases: 10. The CDR3, as DNA: TGTGCCAGCAGTTACCCGACAGTGGGGGGGGAGACCCAGTACTTC. Translating it yields CASSYPTVGGETQYF.

This clone was counted at least ten times. The rearrangement uses TRBV7-2 and TRBJ2-2; the match to TRBD1 covers 11 bases. The CDR3 is 17 amino acids. V lost 4 bases, J lost 6 bases, and 10 bases stayed unmatched. Germline loops: CDR1 SGHTA, CDR2 FQGNSA. CDR3 nucleotides: TGTGCCAGCAGCTCGGGACAGGGGGTTTCCCTTTCCGGGGAGCTGTTTTTT. Translation gives CASSSGQGVSLSGELFF.

This clone was picked up one time. Relative to the germline gene, one junction end is altered; a read error may explain this. The V gene is TRBV20-1, the J gene TRBJ1-1, with D unclear. Looked up from germline, CDR1 is DFQATT and CDR2 is SNEGSKA (reference sequence). The CDR3 covers 13 residues. The CDR3 nucleotides are TGCAGTCCTAGTGTCCGGGAATCCACTGAAGATTTCTTT. Translated: CSPSVRESTEDFF.

This clone was counted once. One junction end does not reproduce the germline sequence, and a read error may be involved. V usage is TRBV6-1 and J usage is TRBJ2-1; 12 nucleotides agree with TRBD2. CDR3 size: 16 residues. Per the germline V gene, CDR1 is MNHNS and CDR2 is SASEGT. The CDR3 DNA sequence: TGTGTCAGCAGATCCGGGGGGACTAGCGGGCGAAATGAGGAGTTCTTC. Translation: CVSRSGGTSGRNEEFF.

This clone was found many times. The sample has other DNA sequences that encode this CDR3 too. This chain's CDR3 is CASSPPASGRAFEQYF. The CDR3 DNA reads TGTGCCAGCAGCCCCCCGGCGAGCGGGAGGGCCTTCGAGCAGTACTTC. The chain has TRBV7-3 and TRBJ2-7, with 10 nucleotides matching TRBD2. Germline V lookup: CDR1 SGHTA, CDR2 FQGTGA. This CDR3 has 16 residues. After removal of 5 bases from V and 6 bases from J, the junction contained 13 bases not matched to a gene. Variable domain in full (rest from reference TRBV7-3 and TRBJ2-7): GAGVSQTPSNKVTEKGKYVELRCDPISGHTALYWYRQSLGQGPEFLIYFQGTGAADDSGLPNDRFFAVRPEGSVSTLKIQRTERGDSAVYLCASSPPASGRAFEQYFGPGTRLTVT.

Ten or more counts support this clone. The chain recombines TRBV6-1 with TRBJ1-6; possible D gene TRBD1, 5 bases. The CDR3 has 12 amino acids. Trimming took 10 bases from V and 7 from J, leaving 11 bases between them. The germline V gene has CDR1 MNHNS and CDR2 SASEGT. The CDR3 is CATRQTNSPLHF. The CDR3 DNA reads TGTGCCACCCGACAGACAAATTCACCCCTCCACTTT.

This clone was picked up a small number of times. The rearrangement uses TRBV10-3 and TRBJ1-1; weak D call: TRBD1 (6 bases). The V end lost 2 bases, the J end lost 1 base, and 14 bases lay between the germline ends. CDR1 and CDR2 (germline): ENHRY, SYGVKD. This CDR3 contains 16 residues. The CDR3 protein is CAISEGPGGANTEAFF. In nucleotides, the CDR3 is TGTGCCATCAGTGAGGGTCCTGGGGGGGCGAACACTGAAGCTTTCTTT.

This clone was detected only a few times. The V gene is TRBV6-4, the J gene TRBJ2-7; D may match TRBD1 or TRBD2 (5 bases each). CDR1 MRHNA and CDR2 SNTAGT come from the germline V gene. V was shortened by 6 bases and J by 2 bases, with 20 bases between the two germline ends. The CDR3 runs to 16 residues. As DNA, the CDR3 is TGTGCCAGCAGCCTTAAGTGGCAGGTGGGGGCCTACGAGCAGTACTTC. It encodes CASSLKWQVGAYEQYF.

This clone was observed at least ten times. The chain is built from TRBV3-1 and TRBJ1-2; D gene unclear. This CDR3 region has 14 residues. In germline, CDR1 is LGHDT, CDR2 YNNKEL (reference sequence). V was pared by 4 bases and J by 3 bases, with 12 bases between. CDR3 amino acids: CASSPRTGHYGYTF. CDR3 nucleotide sequence: TGTGCCAGCAGCCCACGGACGGGTCACTATGGCTACACCTTC.

To note about this clone: At one of its ends the junction is not consistent with the germline gene, which may arise from a read error. This chain links TRBV5-1 with TRBJ1-3; a weak D match, TRBD1 (5 bases). Germline assignment: CDR1 SGHRS and CDR2 YFSETQ. The CDR3 spans 12 residues. CDR3 DNA sequence: TGCGCAAGCATGGACACTGGAAACACCATATATTTT. It yields the protein CASMDTGNTIYF.

This clone qualifies as medium-sized. V is TRBV6-4 and J is TRBJ2-1, with TRBD1 identical over 8 bases. The CDR3 spans 16 residues. CDR1 and CDR2 (germline): MRHNA, SNTAGT. Germline trimming cut 4 bases from V and 3 bases from J; bases unmatched to any gene: 8. The CDR3 loop reads CASSVHTGGGYNEQFF. The CDR3 DNA reads as TGTGCCAGCAGTGTTCATACAGGGGGAGGCTACAATGAGCAGTTCTTC.

This clone has at least ten counts. This chain connects TRBV28 to TRBJ2-1; maybe TRBD2 (6 bases). This CDR3 has 15 amino acids. With 8 bases removed from V and 9 bases from J, the gap between germline ends came to 23 bases. The germline gives CDR1 MDHEN, CDR2 SYDVKM. CDR3 loop: CASGPGEAGLGEQFF. Written as DNA, the CDR3 is TGTGCCAGCGGTCCGGGGGAGGCAGGGTTGGGTGAGCAGTTCTTC.

This clone is medium-sized by share. This rearrangement joins TRBV20-1 to TRBJ2-1; TRBD1 matches at 8 bases. Germline lookup yields CDR1 DFQATT and CDR2 SNEGSKA (reference sequence). The CDR3 extends over 12 amino acids. V lost 3 bases, J lost 9 bases, and 4 bases stayed unmatched. The CDR3 loop reads CSASHGTGEQFF. The CDR3 DNA follows: TGCAGTGCTAGTCACGGGACAGGTGAGCAGTTCTTC.

This clone has more than one count but fewer than ten. A read error may be the cause here, since a much bigger clone is one base away. The chain couples TRBV19 to TRBJ1-5; D is undetermined. V lost 8 bases and J 6 bases, leaving 14 bases between the germline ends. The CDR3 has 13 residues. Germline lookup yields CDR1 LNHDA and CDR2 SQIVND (reference sequence). The CDR3 bases are TGTGCCAGTCGGGTGATGCGAGGTCAGCCCCAGCATTTT. This sequence encodes CASRVMRGQPQHF.

Ten or more counts support this clone. The chain joins TRBV9 to TRBJ1-1; perhaps TRBD1 as D (6 bases). From germline, CDR1 is SGDLS and CDR2 YYNGEE. There are 16 residues in the CDR3. V lost 0 bases to trimming and J lost 1 base, with 13 bases between them. The CDR3 sequence: CASSVAAGEANTEAFF. For the CDR3, the DNA is TGTGCCAGCAGCGTAGCGGCAGGGGAAGCGAACACTGAAGCTTTCTTT.

A remark on this clone: The junction does not match germline at one end; this may be a read error. The CDR3 nucleotides are TGTGCCAGCAGTGATCAGGGGACAGGTGTTAAAAATTCACCCCCCCACTTT. The encoded protein is CASSDQGTGVKNSPPHF. The chain uses TRBV6-1 and TRBJ1-6; 8 nucleotides agree with TRBD1. The CDR3 consists of 17 residues. Per germline, CDR1 MNHNS and CDR2 SASEGT.

This clone was seen many times. The V call is TRBV19, the J call TRBJ1-1; D is unresolved. V lost 4 bases and J lost 0, with 9 bases in between. Germline V gene lookup returns CDR1 LNHDA and CDR2 SQIVND (reference sequence). The CDR3 totals 14 residues. Here the CDR3 reads CASSSVGMNTEAFF. In DNA form, the CDR3 reads TGTGCCAGTAGTAGTGTAGGGATGAACACTGAAGCTTTCTTT.

This clone was counted only a few times. The chain links TRBV27 to TRBJ2-4, with 11 bases identical to TRBD1. V shed 5 bases, J shed 5 bases, and the junction held 8 bases outside the gene matches. Germline CDR1 and CDR2: MNHEY and SMNVEV (reference sequence). CDR3 length equals 16 residues. CDR3 bases: TGTGCCAGCAGTCCCCGGACAGGGGGCTTTGAAAACATTCAGTACTTC. It yields the protein CASSPRTGGFENIQYF.

This clone showed up many times. The CDR3 DNA follows: TGTGCCAGCAAGACCATGTCGCACAATGAGCAGTTCTTC. Translation gives CASKTMSHNEQFF. This chain joins TRBV19 and TRBJ2-1, with unresolved D. V shed 9 bases and J shed 5 bases, with 14 bases lying between them. This CDR3 is built from 13 residues. Germline CDR1 is LNHDA and CDR2 is SQIVND (reference sequence).

This clone has only a few counts. The chain employs TRBV20-1 and TRBJ2-7, with TRBD2 matching over 8 bases. Per germline, CDR1 DFQATT and CDR2 SNEGSKA (reference sequence). This CDR3 region has 15 residues. J lost 4 bases, V lost 6 bases, and 14 bases had no gene match. CDR3 bases: TGCAGTGCACGGACTAGCTGGGGGGCCGGGTACGAGCAGTACTTC. Encoded protein: CSARTSWGAGYEQYF.